This TCR beta chain was recorded in a study of OX40 agonist ivuxolimab in advanced cancers. On the study more broadly: Patients enrolled in dose escalation were diagnosed with hepatocellular carcinoma, melanoma, renal cell or head and neck cancer. Study findings and constraints: Expanded clones belonging to CD8+ T cells outnumbered, on average, those of CD4+. Researchers did not establish what antigens the expanded peripheral T cells target.

Germline V CDR1 and CDR2: GTSNPN, SVGIG (reference sequence). This CDR3 region has 14 residues. The V end lost 0 bases, the J end lost 4 bases, and 12 bases lay between the germline ends. As regards this clone: Its antigen is currently unknown.

The assay was immunoSEQ multiplex PCR, and TCRdb's table has in-frame clones only and misses some. Altogether approximately 41,000 clones are present, about 85% being singletons, with the ten largest covering 2.5% to 3%. The sequencing here drew on CD4+ or CD8+ T cells sorted from blood, taken in a trial of the OX40 agonist ivuxolimab. V is TRBV30 and J is TRBJ1-2; no clear D. The source of this sequence is an adult with an advanced solid tumor such as melanoma, head and neck, liver or kidney cancer. This chain's CDR3 is CAWSVLRAGYGYTF. The DNA for the CDR3 is TGTGCCTGGAGTGTACTAAGGGCGGGCTATGGCTACACCTTC.